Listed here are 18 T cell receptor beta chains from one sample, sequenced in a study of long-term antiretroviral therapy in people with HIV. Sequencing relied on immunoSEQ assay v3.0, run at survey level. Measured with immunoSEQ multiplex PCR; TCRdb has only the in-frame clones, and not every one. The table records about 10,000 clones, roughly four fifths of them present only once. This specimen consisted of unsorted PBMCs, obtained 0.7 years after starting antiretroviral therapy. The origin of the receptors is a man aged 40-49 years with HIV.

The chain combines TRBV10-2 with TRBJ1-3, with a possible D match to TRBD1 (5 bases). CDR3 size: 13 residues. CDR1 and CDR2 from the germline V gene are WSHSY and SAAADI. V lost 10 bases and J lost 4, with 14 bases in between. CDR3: CATSGVDGNTIYF. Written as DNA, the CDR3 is TGCGCCACCTCGGGGGTTGACGGAAACACCATATATTTT.

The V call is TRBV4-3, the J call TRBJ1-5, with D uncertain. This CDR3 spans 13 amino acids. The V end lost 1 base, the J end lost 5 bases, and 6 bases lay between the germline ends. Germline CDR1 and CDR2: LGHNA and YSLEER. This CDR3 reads CASSQVRDQPQHF. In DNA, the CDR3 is TGCGCCAGCAGCCAAGTAAGGGATCAGCCCCAGCATTTT.

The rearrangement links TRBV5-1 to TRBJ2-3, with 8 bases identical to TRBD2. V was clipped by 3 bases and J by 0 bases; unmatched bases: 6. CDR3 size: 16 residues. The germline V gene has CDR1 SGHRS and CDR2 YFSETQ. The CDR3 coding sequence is TGCGCCAGCAGCTCGCGTTTAGCGGGGAGCACAGATACGCAGTATTTT. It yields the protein CASSSRLAGSTDTQYF.

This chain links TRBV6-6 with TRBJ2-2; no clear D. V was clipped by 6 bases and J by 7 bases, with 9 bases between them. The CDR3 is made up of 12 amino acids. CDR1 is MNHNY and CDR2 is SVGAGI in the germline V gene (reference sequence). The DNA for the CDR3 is TGTGCCAGCAGCTCCCTTTTCGGGGAGCTGTTTTTT. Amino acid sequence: CASSSLFGELFF.

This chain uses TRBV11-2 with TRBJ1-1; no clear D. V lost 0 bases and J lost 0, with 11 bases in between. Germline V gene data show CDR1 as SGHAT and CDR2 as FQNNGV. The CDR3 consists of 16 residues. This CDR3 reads CASSLETSYMNTEAFF. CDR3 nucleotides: TGTGCCAGCAGCTTAGAGACCTCCTACATGAACACTGAAGCTTTCTTT.

The DNA for the CDR3 is TGTGCCAGCAGACCCGTCGGAACCGCAAGAGAGACCCAGTACTTC. This codes for CASRPVGTARETQYF. The chain joins TRBV27 to TRBJ2-5, with D unclear. Germline CDR1 MNHEY, CDR2 SMNVEV (reference sequence). The CDR3 has 15 amino acids. V was cut by 6 bases and J by 4 bases, with 18 bases left in between.

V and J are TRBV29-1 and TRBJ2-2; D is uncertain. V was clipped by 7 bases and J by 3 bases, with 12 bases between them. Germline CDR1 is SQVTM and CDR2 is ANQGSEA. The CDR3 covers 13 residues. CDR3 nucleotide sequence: TGCAGCGCCCTTAATCCGGACACCGGGGAGCTGTTTTTT. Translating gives CSALNPDTGELFF.

DNA of the CDR3: TGTGCCTGGGGGGCTGTCGAGCAGTACTTC. It codes for CAWGAVEQYF. The J gene is TRBJ2-7, the V gene TRBV30; a possible D gene is TRBD1 (5 bases). The length of the CDR3 is 10 residues. The germline gives CDR1 GTSNPN, CDR2 SVGIG (reference sequence). V lost 5 bases to trimming and J lost 6 bases, with 8 bases between them.

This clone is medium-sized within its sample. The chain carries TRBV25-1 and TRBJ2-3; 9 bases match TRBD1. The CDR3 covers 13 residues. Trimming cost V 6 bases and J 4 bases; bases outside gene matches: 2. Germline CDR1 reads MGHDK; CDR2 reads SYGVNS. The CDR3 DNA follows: TGTGCCAGCAGACAGGGGGCCTCAGATACGCAGTATTTT. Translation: CASRQGASDTQYF.

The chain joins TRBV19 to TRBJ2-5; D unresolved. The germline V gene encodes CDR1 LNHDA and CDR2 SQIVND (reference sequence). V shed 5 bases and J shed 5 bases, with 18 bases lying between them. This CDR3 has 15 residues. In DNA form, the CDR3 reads TGTGCCAGTAGTTCGCACAGTCCTCCTCGGGAGACCCAGTACTTC. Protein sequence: CASSSHSPPRETQYF.

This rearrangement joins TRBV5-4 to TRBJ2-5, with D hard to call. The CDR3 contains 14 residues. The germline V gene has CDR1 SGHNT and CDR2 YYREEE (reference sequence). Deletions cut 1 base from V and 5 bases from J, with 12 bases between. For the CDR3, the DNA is TGTGCCAGCAGCTTGTGGCTAGATAAGGAGACCCAGTACTTC. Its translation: CASSLWLDKETQYF.

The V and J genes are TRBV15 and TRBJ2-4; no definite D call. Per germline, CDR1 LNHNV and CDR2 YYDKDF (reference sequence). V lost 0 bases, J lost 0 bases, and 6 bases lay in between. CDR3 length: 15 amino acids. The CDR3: CATSRDRTAKNIQYF. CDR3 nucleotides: TGTGCCACCAGCAGAGATAGGACAGCCAAAAACATTCAGTACTTC.

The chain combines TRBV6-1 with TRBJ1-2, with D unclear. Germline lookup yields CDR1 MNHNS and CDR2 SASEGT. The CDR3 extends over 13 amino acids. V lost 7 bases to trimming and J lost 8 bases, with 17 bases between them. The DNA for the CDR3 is TGTGCCAGCATACCGAAGGAAGTGGGGGGCTACACCTTC. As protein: CASIPKEVGGYTF.

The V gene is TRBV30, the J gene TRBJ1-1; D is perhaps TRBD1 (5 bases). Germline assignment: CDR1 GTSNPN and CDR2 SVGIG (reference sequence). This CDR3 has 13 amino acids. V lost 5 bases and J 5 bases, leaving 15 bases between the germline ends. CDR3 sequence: CAWLLGGGTEAFF. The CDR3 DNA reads TGTGCCTGGTTGCTCGGGGGAGGAACTGAAGCTTTCTTT.

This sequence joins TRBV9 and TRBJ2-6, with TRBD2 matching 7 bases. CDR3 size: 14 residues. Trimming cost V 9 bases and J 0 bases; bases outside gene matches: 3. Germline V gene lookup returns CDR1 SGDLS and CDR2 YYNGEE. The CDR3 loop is CATERGSGANVLTF. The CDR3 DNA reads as TGTGCCACGGAGCGGGGCTCTGGGGCCAACGTCCTGACTTTC.

CDR3 amino acids: CASSDEGLSYNEQFF. The DNA for the CDR3 is TGTGCCAGCAGTGATGAAGGACTATCATACAATGAGCAGTTCTTC. The chain uses TRBV2 and TRBJ2-1; possible D gene TRBD2, 6 bases. The CDR3 length is 15 residues. The germline V and J ends were trimmed by 3 bases and 4 bases, with 13 bases remaining between them. Per the germline V gene, CDR1 is SNHLY and CDR2 is FYNNEI.

The CDR3: CASSKGRDRGSVSYNEQFF. CDR3 nucleotides: TGTGCCAGCAGCAAAGGCCGGGACAGGGGGTCCGTTTCCTACAATGAGCAGTTCTTC. The rearrangement joins TRBV7-8 to TRBJ2-1; 11 nucleotides align to TRBD1. Germline CDR1 and CDR2: SGHVS and FQNEAQ. This CDR3 region has 19 residues. Unmatched junction bases numbered 13, after V lost 5 bases and J lost 1 base.

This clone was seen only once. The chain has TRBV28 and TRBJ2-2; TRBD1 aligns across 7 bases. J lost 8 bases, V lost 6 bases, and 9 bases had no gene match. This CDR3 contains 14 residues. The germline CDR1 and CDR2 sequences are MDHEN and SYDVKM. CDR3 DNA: TGTGCCAGCAGGTCACAGGGGATTTCGGGGGAGCTGTTTTTT. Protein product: CASRSQGISGELFF.